The clone carrying this TCR beta chain was counted at least ten times. These data originate in a study of regulatory T cells in long-lasting Graves disease. Arm-PCR with iRepertoire HTBI primers amplified the CDR3 regions for these TCR beta libraries. A single record per CDR3 protein comes from TCRdb applying MiXCR to the multiplex PCR reads. The profile shows 530,000 or so distinct CDR3 sequences, more than 15% of them singletons. Germline CDR1 reads MNHEY; CDR2 reads SMNVEV (reference sequence). The CDR3 spans 14 residues. The V and J ends lost 5 bases and 10 bases respectively, with 15 bases between them. Time point indicated: newly diagnosed GD, antithyroid drugs for less than 3 months. Generation of the TCR library employed RNA extracted from PBMCs. Patients came from an endocrinology department in Xi'an, China. These data were also reused for a study on T cells in Graves' hyperthyroidism and ophthalmopathy. That paper states: A set of HTBI primers served as the primers for a first-round RT-PCR of the TCR CDR3.

The sequence was collected from a man younger than 35 with Graves disease. J is TRBJ1-6 and V is TRBV27; possible D gene TRBD1, 6 bases. Here the sequenced sample was peripheral blood mononuclear cells (PBMCs), taken at new diagnosis, from a patient treated with antithyroid drugs. CDR3 protein: CASSPGGGGSPLHF. The CDR3 region has the DNA TGTGCCAGCAGTCCCGGGGGGGGCGGATCACCCCTCCACTTT.